The 19 T cell receptor beta chains presented below share a single source sample, sequenced in a study of siplizumab effects on memory and regulatory T cells. The table came from immunoSEQ multiplex PCR; TCRdb's copy has only in-frame clones and leaves some out. Of 60,000 to 70,000 clones in the sample, 80% to 90% were seen once. Material for sequencing was Tregs sorted from blood. These receptors were taken from a human donor in good health.

This chain joins TRBV27 and TRBJ2-7; TRBD2 aligns across 9 bases. CDR1 MNHEY and CDR2 SMNVEV come from the germline V gene (reference sequence). This CDR3 is 17 amino acids long. V shed 5 bases, J shed 3 bases, and the junction held 14 bases outside the gene matches. CDR3 bases: TGTGCCAGCAGTCCATCCCCCGGCGGGAGGGCCTACTACGAGCAGTACTTC. Translating it yields CASSPSPGGRAYYEQYF.

The chain has TRBV28 and TRBJ2-7; 7 bases align to TRBD1. CDR3 size: 14 residues. Germline V gene lookup returns CDR1 MDHEN and CDR2 SYDVKM. The J segment lost 4 bases and the V segment lost 5 bases, leaving 8 bases of the junction unmatched. The CDR3 DNA follows: TGTGCCAGCAGTCGACAGGGTCTTCGGTACGAGCAGTACTTC. It translates to CASSRQGLRYEQYF.

This chain links TRBV5-1 with TRBJ2-1; TRBD2 matches at 11 bases. J gave up 3 bases and V 4 bases, and 3 bases lay outside the gene matches. CDR1 and CDR2 from the germline V gene are SGHRS and YFSETQ. The CDR3 runs to 15 residues. The CDR3 DNA is TGCGCCAGCAGCGGGGGACTAGCGGACTACAATGAGCAGTTCTTC. Amino acids: CASSGGLADYNEQFF.

The gene calls are TRBV27 and TRBJ1-2, with a possible D match to TRBD1 (6 bases). CDR1 is MNHEY, CDR2 SMNVEV, per germline (reference sequence). This CDR3 is built from 14 residues. The germline V and J ends were trimmed by 8 bases and 1 base, with 14 bases remaining between them. The CDR3 region is CASRNNRDNYGYTF. CDR3 bases: TGTGCCAGCCGAAACAACAGGGATAACTATGGCTACACCTTC.

The chain is built from TRBV30 and TRBJ1-3; no firm D call. The CDR3 runs to 13 residues. Per germline, CDR1 GTSNPN and CDR2 SVGIG (reference sequence). V was clipped by 3 bases and J by 0 bases, with 6 bases between them. This CDR3 reads CAWRAPSGNTIYF. CDR3 nucleotide sequence: TGTGCCTGGAGGGCCCCCTCTGGAAACACCATATATTTT.

The genes are TRBV6-5 and TRBJ2-3; maybe TRBD2 (5 bases). Trimming took 4 bases from V and 6 from J, leaving 17 bases between them. The germline CDR1 and CDR2 sequences are MNHEY and SVGAGI. The CDR3 loop spans 15 amino acids. DNA of the CDR3: TGTGCCAGCAGTTCCGTAGGACTTAATGGGGATACGCAGTATTTT. Translated: CASSSVGLNGDTQYF.

This clone was observed a few times. The gene calls are TRBV19 and TRBJ2-1, with 9 positions matching TRBD2. The CDR3 covers 15 residues. Per the germline V gene, CDR1 is LNHDA and CDR2 is SQIVND (reference sequence). The J segment lost 8 bases and the V segment lost 3 bases, leaving 8 bases of the junction unmatched. The CDR3 spells CASSIPGTSKHEQFF. The CDR3 nucleotides are TGTGCCAGTAGTATCCCCGGGACTAGCAAACATGAGCAGTTCTTC.

The chain recombines TRBV15 with TRBJ2-1; 9 bases are shared with TRBD2. Germline loops: CDR1 LNHNV, CDR2 YYDKDF (reference sequence). The ends lost 4 bases at V and 6 bases at J; junction bases unmatched: 7. This CDR3 spans 15 amino acids. CDR3 region: CATSISGRFANEQFF. In DNA, the CDR3 is TGTGCCACCAGCATTAGCGGGAGATTTGCCAATGAGCAGTTCTTC. Full variable domain (missing parts from reference TRBV15 and TRBJ2-1): DAMVIQNPRYQVTQFGKPVTLSCSQTLNHNVMYWYQQKSSQAPKLLFHYYDKDFNNEADTPDNFQSRRPNTSFCFLDIRSPGLGDTAMYLCATSISGRFANEQFFGPGTRLTVL.

The rearrangement joins TRBV29-1 to TRBJ1-1; TRBD1 is a possible D gene (5 bases). Germline CDR1 is SQVTM and CDR2 is ANQGSEA. Trimming left V 7 bases short and J 3 bases short, with 15 bases between. The CDR3 covers 13 residues. The CDR3 is CSGSQGRDTEAFF. In DNA, the CDR3 is TGCAGCGGGAGTCAGGGTAGGGACACTGAAGCTTTCTTT. The variable domain in full, with the rest retrieved from reference TRBV29-1 and TRBJ1-1, is SAVISQKPSRDICQRGTSLTIQCQVDSQVTMMFWYRQQPGQSLTLIATANQGSEATYESGFVIDKFPISRPNLTFSTLTVSNMSPEDSSIYLCSGSQGRDTEAFFGQGTRLTVV.

The V and J genes are TRBV7-9 and TRBJ2-5; no definite D call. V dropped 1 base and J dropped 2 bases, with 8 bases sitting between them. Germline V gives CDR1 SEHNR, CDR2 FQNEAQ (reference sequence). This CDR3 spans 14 amino acids. CDR3 in amino acids: CASSLDFPQETQYF. Written as DNA, the CDR3 is TGTGCCAGCAGCTTAGACTTTCCTCAAGAGACCCAGTACTTC. The full variable domain, with the rest looked up from reference TRBV7-9 and TRBJ2-5, is DTGVSQNPRHKITKRGQNVTFRCDPISEHNRLYWYRQTLGQGPEFLTYFQNEAQLEKSRLLSDRFSAERPKGSFSTLEIQRTEQGDSAMYLCASSLDFPQETQYFGPGTRLLVL.

The chain employs TRBV19 and TRBJ1-1; D not certain. The germline V gene has CDR1 LNHDA and CDR2 SQIVND (reference sequence). The CDR3 consists of 16 residues. The V gene lost 7 bases and the J gene lost 4 bases, with 22 bases spanning the gap. This CDR3 is CASIEAGKRASTEAFF. The CDR3 nucleotides read TGTGCCAGTATCGAGGCGGGGAAAAGGGCTAGCACTGAAGCTTTCTTT.

The gene calls are TRBV18 and TRBJ1-5, with D uncertain. The CDR3 has 13 residues. V lost 5 bases to trimming and J lost 4 bases, with 9 bases between them. Germline CDR1 reads KGHSH; CDR2 reads LQKENI. The CDR3: CASSGSENQPQHF. Written as DNA, the CDR3 is TGTGCCAGCTCAGGGTCCGAGAATCAGCCCCAGCATTTT.

The rearrangement links TRBV6-5 to TRBJ1-1; D is possibly TRBD1 (5 bases). This CDR3 has 16 residues. The V gene's germline CDR1 is MNHEY and CDR2 SVGAGI. V lost 0 bases, J lost 9 bases, and 20 bases lay in between. The CDR3 loop is CASSYSGRGVRGKAFF. The CDR3 DNA reads TGTGCCAGCAGTTACTCGGGGCGTGGGGTTCGTGGCAAAGCTTTCTTT.

The chain combines TRBV10-3 with TRBJ2-1; maybe TRBD2 (6 bases). Germline V CDR1 and CDR2: ENHRY, SYGVKD. The CDR3 has 13 residues. V lost 0 bases and J 9 bases, leaving 9 bases between the germline ends. CDR3 coding DNA: TGTGCCATCAGTGAGTCCCCCGGGGGTGAGCAGTTCTTC. It yields the protein CAISESPGGEQFF.

V gene TRBV11-3 combines with J gene TRBJ1-2; D gene ambiguous. The CDR3 totals 14 residues. V was cut by 4 bases and J by 3 bases, with 12 bases left in between. Germline CDR1 and CDR2: SGHNT and YENEEA. The CDR3, as DNA: TGTGCCAGCAGCTCGGACCCTTCGGACTATGGCTACACCTTC. It specifies CASSSDPSDYGYTF.

The genes are TRBV2 and TRBJ1-2; D call uncertain. Germline V lookup: CDR1 SNHLY, CDR2 FYNNEI. This CDR3 is 12 amino acids long. Between the trimmed V and J ends, which lost 6 bases and 4 bases, there was a span of 9 bases. The CDR3 sequence: CASRPGAYGYTF. CDR3 DNA sequence: TGTGCCAGCAGGCCGGGAGCCTATGGCTACACCTTC.

This chain links TRBV11-2 with TRBJ2-7; TRBD1 matches 8 bases. The CDR3 spans 14 residues. J gave up 1 base and V 5 bases, and 4 bases lay outside the gene matches. Germline CDR1 and CDR2: SGHAT and FQNNGV. The CDR3 sequence is CASSRDRRSYEQYF. Written as DNA, the CDR3 is TGTGCCAGCAGCCGGGACAGGAGATCCTACGAGCAGTACTTC.

The V gene is TRBV18, the J gene TRBJ1-2, with 8 bases matching TRBD1. Germline V gives CDR1 KGHSH, CDR2 LQKENI. This CDR3 contains 13 residues. V shed 3 bases and J 8 bases; nucleotides not matched to a gene: 5. The CDR3 DNA reads TGTGCCAGCTCACCGACAGGGGACTCGGGCTACACCTTC. It encodes CASSPTGDSGYTF.

J is TRBJ1-1 and V is TRBV7-6; maybe TRBD1 (6 bases). V lost 2 bases, J lost 2 bases, and 12 bases lay in between. CDR3 length equals 15 residues. Germline CDR1 reads SGHVS; CDR2 reads FNYEAQ. The CDR3 spells CASSLFDRPNTEAFF. The CDR3 nucleotides read TGTGCCAGCAGCTTATTTGACAGGCCAAACACTGAAGCTTTCTTT.